Below are 3 T cell receptor beta chains sequenced from a single sample in a study of lymphopenia after photon versus proton radiotherapy. Repertoires were generated with immunoSEQ multiplex PCR, while TCRdb's copy carries only in-frame clones and drops some. The repertoire holds around 20,000 clones, roughly nine tenths seen once, with 10% in the top ten. This sample comprised peripheral blood, obtained from a patient treated with proton-based radiotherapy. These receptors all come from an older man with pancreatic cancer.

The V gene is TRBV29-1, the J gene TRBJ1-5; D is possibly TRBD1 (5 bases). There are 14 residues in the CDR3. The V and J ends lost 4 bases and 0 bases respectively, with 10 bases between them. CDR1 SQVTM and CDR2 ANQGSEA come from the germline V gene. CDR3 residues: CSVVFQGSNQPQHF. CDR3 nucleotide sequence: TGCAGCGTTGTCTTCCAGGGTAGCAATCAGCCCCAGCATTTT.

The chain carries TRBV29-1 and TRBJ1-1; D not resolved. Deletions cut 6 bases from V and 3 bases from J, with 17 bases between. Germline assignment: CDR1 SQVTM and CDR2 ANQGSEA. The CDR3 loop spans 14 amino acids. DNA of the CDR3: TGCAGCGTAAGCTCGGTCCCCGACGACACTGAAGCTTTCTTT. Amino acid sequence: CSVSSVPDDTEAFF.

The CDR3 reads CASRLTGDTEAFF. The CDR3 bases are TGTGCCAGTAGGTTGACAGGGGACACTGAAGCTTTCTTT. The chain couples TRBV19 to TRBJ1-1; 8 nucleotides line up with TRBD1. J gave up 3 bases and V 6 bases, and 3 bases lay outside the gene matches. The CDR3 sequence is 13 residues long. Germline V gene lookup returns CDR1 LNHDA and CDR2 SQIVND (reference sequence).